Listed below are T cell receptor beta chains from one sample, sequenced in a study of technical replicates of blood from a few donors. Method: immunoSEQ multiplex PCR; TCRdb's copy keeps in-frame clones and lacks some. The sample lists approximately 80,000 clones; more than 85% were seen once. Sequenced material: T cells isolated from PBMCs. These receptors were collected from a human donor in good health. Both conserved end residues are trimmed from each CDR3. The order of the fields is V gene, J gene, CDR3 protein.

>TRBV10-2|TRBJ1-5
ASRAMAGADQPQH
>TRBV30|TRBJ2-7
AWSVRVGGPYEQY
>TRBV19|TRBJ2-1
ASSHSRTSYNEQF
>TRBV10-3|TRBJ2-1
AISFPGNYNEQF
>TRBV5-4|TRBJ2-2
ASSTVTSGANTGELF
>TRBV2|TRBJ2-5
ASSVEETQY
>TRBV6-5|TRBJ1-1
ASSLTGENTEAF
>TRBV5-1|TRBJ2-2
ASSRGLTGELF
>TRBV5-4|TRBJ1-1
ASSKEQVTTEAF
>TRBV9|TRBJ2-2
ASSVGGSGVNTGELF
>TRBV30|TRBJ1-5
AWSTGVSNQPQH
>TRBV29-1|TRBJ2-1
SVTVMDRETYNEQF
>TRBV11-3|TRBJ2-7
ASRNDRETYEQY
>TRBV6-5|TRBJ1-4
ASSYREKLF
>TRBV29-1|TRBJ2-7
SVEVNTGTSYEQY
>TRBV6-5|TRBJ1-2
ASSLLGTGYYGYT
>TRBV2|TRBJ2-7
ASSSKPGQPYEQY
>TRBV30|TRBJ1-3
AWSELPGSGNTIY
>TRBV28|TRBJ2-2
ASSFQAAPLGELF
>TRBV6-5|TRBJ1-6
ASSWRTGTVDSPLH
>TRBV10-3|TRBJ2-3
AISESLRGTDTQY
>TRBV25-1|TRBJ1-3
ASRISGSGNTIY
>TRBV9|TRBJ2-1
ASSVAGEPTYNEQF
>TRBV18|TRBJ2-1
ASSPLFYNEQF
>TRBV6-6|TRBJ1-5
ASSAPGMGQPQH
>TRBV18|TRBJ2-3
ASSPKQLVADTQY
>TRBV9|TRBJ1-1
ASSGTGDTEAF